The next 12 T cell receptor beta chains were all read from a single sample in a study of blood T cells in healthy people across ages. Combining a sample-barcoded 5' primer with a J-beta primer mix, a second PCR ran for roughly 7 to 11 cycles. One entry per CDR3 protein, called by TCRdb with MiXCR from the 5' RACE reads. Seen here are around 800,000 distinct CDR3 sequences, 20% to 30% observed once, and the top ten hold about 3%. The same sample was also studied in work on T cells of mothers and their children.

The sequenced sample was blood. These receptors all stem from a boy between 5 and 17 years old in good health.

The rearrangement joins TRBV5-1 to TRBJ1-4; D may be TRBD1 (5 bases). CDR3 length: 14 residues. From germline, CDR1 is SGHRS and CDR2 YFSETQ. Between the trimmed V and J ends, which lost 5 bases and 7 bases, there was a span of 15 bases. The CDR3: CASSPATEGEKLFF. CDR3 in DNA: TGCGCCAGCAGTCCAGCGACAGAGGGTGAAAAACTGTTTTTT.

This clonotype was detected only a few times. The chain uses TRBV3-1 and TRBJ2-1; 8 bases are shared with TRBD2. The CDR3 is made up of 16 amino acids. The V segment lost 0 bases and the J segment 3 bases; nucleotides outside the gene matches: 4. In germline, CDR1 is LGHDT, CDR2 YNNKEL (reference sequence). The CDR3 DNA reads as TGTGCCAGCAGCCAAGACCTGAGCGGGGGCTACAATGAGCAGTTCTTC. Translation gives CASSQDLSGGYNEQFF.

To note about this clonotype: As the CDR3 is not closed by the conserved phenylalanine or tryptophan, this likely results from a read error. This rearrangement joins TRBV7-9 to TRBJ1-1, with unresolved D. The CDR3 totals 14 residues. Trimming removed 2 bases at V and 5 bases at J, with 12 bases between. Germline CDR1 reads SEHNR; CDR2 reads FQNEAQ (reference sequence). In DNA, the CDR3 is TGTGCCAGCAGCTTATCCCCGGACGGGACTGAAGCTTTCCTT. Residues: CASSLSPDGTEAFL.

This clonotype was seen more than once but under ten times. Germline is not matched at one junction end, which may reflect a read error. The chain joins TRBV12-3 or TRBV12-4 to TRBJ1-2, with D hard to call. The CDR3 loop spans 12 amino acids. Written as DNA, the CDR3 is TGTGCCAACAGTTGGCTAAACTATGGCTACACCTTC. Translation: CANSWLNYGYTF.

The CDR3 DNA sequence: TGTGCCAGCAGCAGATTCGGGGGAGAGACCTACGAGCAGTACTTC. This sequence encodes CASSRFGGETYEQYF. The chain employs TRBV14 and TRBJ2-7; D perhaps matches TRBD2 (6 bases). From germline, CDR1 is SGHDN and CDR2 FVKESK. Trimming removed 5 bases from V and 2 bases from J, with 16 bases in between. The CDR3 is 15 amino acids.

The CDR3 protein is CASSEAGGPGAGNTIYF. CDR3 nucleotide sequence: TGTGCCAGCAGTGAAGCGGGGGGCCCGGGCGCCGGAAACACCATATATTTT. This chain joins TRBV2 and TRBJ1-3; tentative D call: TRBD1 (6 bases). Germline CDR1 reads SNHLY; CDR2 reads FYNNEI. Trimming shortened V by 0 bases and J by 4 bases, and 16 bases separated the two germline ends. This CDR3 is built from 17 residues.

The rearrangement uses TRBV15 and TRBJ2-7; possible D gene TRBD1, 5 bases. V was shortened by 1 base and J by 1 base, with 11 bases between the two germline ends. The CDR3 spans 15 residues. Per germline, CDR1 LNHNV and CDR2 YYDKDF (reference sequence). The CDR3 protein is CATSRGGAGSYEQYF. The CDR3 bases are TGTGCCACCAGCAGAGGTGGGGCAGGATCCTACGAGCAGTACTTC.

This clonotype was seen only a few times. The V call is TRBV28, the J call TRBJ2-5; 8 nucleotides line up with TRBD2. Germline trimming cut 5 bases from V and 4 bases from J; bases unmatched to any gene: 12. This CDR3 has 16 amino acids. Germline V gene sequence: CDR1 MDHEN, CDR2 SYDVKM. The CDR3 DNA reads as TGTGCCAGCAGTCCTCGAGAGAGCGGGGGCGGAGAGACCCAGTACTTC. Amino acid sequence: CASSPRESGGGETQYF. Full variable domain (rest looked up from reference TRBV28 and TRBJ2-5): DVKVTQSSRYLVKRTGEKVFLECVQDMDHENMFWYRQDPGLGLRLIYFSYDVKMKEKGDIPEGYSVSREKKERFSLILESASTNQTSMYLCASSPRESGGGETQYFGPGTRLLVL.

The rearrangement joins TRBV4-2 to TRBJ2-3, with D possibly called TRBD1 or TRBD2 (5 bases each). Trimming stripped 5 bases from V and 0 bases from J, with 21 bases between. The CDR3 totals 18 residues. The V gene's germline CDR1 is LGHNA and CDR2 YNFKEQ. As DNA, the CDR3 is TGTGCCAGCAGCTACGAACCTAATTCTGGGGGTAGCACAGATACGCAGTATTTT. This encodes CASSYEPNSGGSTDTQYF.

This clonotype has more than one count but fewer than ten. This chain connects TRBV28 to TRBJ2-3, with 9 bases aligning to TRBD2. The CDR3 has 19 amino acids. V lost 3 bases to trimming and J lost 3 bases; unmatched junction nucleotides: 16. Germline V CDR1 and CDR2: MDHEN, SYDVKM. The DNA for the CDR3 is TGTGCCAGCAGTTTTGCGGGCCCTCCGCGGGGGGGAGGGACAGATACGCAGTATTTT. Amino acids: CASSFAGPPRGGGTDTQYF.

This sequence joins TRBV6-5 and TRBJ1-5, with D perhaps matching TRBD1 (6 bases). This CDR3 spans 15 amino acids. CDR1 is MNHEY and CDR2 is SVGAGI in the germline V gene. V lost 6 bases to trimming and J lost 3 bases, with 15 bases between them. Here the CDR3 DNA reads TGTGCCAGCAGGCTTAGCGGACAGTTCAATCAGCCCCAGCATTTT. Amino acids: CASRLSGQFNQPQHF.

The chain carries TRBV6-2 or TRBV6-3 and TRBJ2-1, with D possibly TRBD1 on 5 matching bases. The length of the CDR3 is 13 residues. The V gene lost 4 bases and the J gene lost 6 bases, with 10 bases spanning the gap. The germline V gene has CDR1 MNHEY and CDR2 SVGEGT. The CDR3 loop is CASSFYGANEQFF. Here the CDR3 DNA reads TGTGCCAGCAGTTTTTATGGGGCCAATGAGCAGTTCTTC.